This TCR beta chain appears in the sequencing data of a study of blood T cells in healthy people across ages. V was shortened by 4 bases and J by 7 bases, with 11 bases between the two germline ends. Germline values: CDR1 SGHRS, CDR2 YFSETQ. CDR3 length equals 12 residues. General study findings and limits: PBMCs that were unsorted prevented a conclusive naive versus antigen-experienced comparison.

The study drew donors from healthy Caucasian individuals in Russia aged roughly 6 to 95. A minimum of 6 million PBMCs was isolated per sample. As regards this clonotype: What it binds is unknown.

A second PCR, run for about 7 to 11 cycles, used a sample-barcoded 5' primer plus a J-beta primer mix. Each TCR beta cDNA got a 12-nucleotide random molecular identifier. Each CDR3 protein is one row after TCRdb ran MiXCR on the 5' RACE reads. This table holds roughly 1,800,000 distinct CDR3 sequences, around half found once. The V gene is TRBV5-1, the J gene TRBJ1-2; D not certain. The origin of this receptor is a woman in her forties in good health. The sequencing sample was made of blood. The CDR3: CASSPISGGYTF. CDR3 nucleotides: TGCGCCAGCAGCCCCATTTCTGGTGGCTACACCTTC.